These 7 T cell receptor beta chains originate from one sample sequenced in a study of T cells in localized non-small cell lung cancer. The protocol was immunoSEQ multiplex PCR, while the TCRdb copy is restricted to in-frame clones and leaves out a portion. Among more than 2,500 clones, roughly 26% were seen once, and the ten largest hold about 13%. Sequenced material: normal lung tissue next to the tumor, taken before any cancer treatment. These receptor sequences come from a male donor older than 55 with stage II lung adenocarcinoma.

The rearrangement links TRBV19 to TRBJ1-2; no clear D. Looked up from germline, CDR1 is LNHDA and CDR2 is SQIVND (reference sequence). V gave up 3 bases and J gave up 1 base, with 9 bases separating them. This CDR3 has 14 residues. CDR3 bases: TGTGCCAGTAGTATTTTTGGAGTTAACTATGGCTACACCTTC. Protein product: CASSIFGVNYGYTF. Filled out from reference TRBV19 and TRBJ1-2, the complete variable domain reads DGGITQSPKYLFRKEGQNVTLSCEQNLNHDAMYWYRQDPGQGLRLIYYSQIVNDFQKGDIAEGYSVSREKKESFPLTVTSAQKNPTAFYLCASSIFGVNYGYTFGSGTRLTVV.

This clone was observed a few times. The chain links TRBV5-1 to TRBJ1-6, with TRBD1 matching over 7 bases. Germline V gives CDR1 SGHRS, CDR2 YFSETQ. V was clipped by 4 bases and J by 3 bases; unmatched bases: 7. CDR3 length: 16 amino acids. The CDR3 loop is CASSPTGQVYNSPLHF. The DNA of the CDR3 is TGCGCCAGCAGCCCTACCGGACAGGTCTATAATTCACCCCTCCACTTT. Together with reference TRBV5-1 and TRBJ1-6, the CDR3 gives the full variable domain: KAGVTQTPRYLIKTRGQQVTLSCSPISGHRSVSWYQQTPGQGLQFLFEYFSETQRNKGNFPGRFSGRQFSNSRSEMNVSTLELGDSALYLCASSPTGQVYNSPLHFGNGTRLTVT.

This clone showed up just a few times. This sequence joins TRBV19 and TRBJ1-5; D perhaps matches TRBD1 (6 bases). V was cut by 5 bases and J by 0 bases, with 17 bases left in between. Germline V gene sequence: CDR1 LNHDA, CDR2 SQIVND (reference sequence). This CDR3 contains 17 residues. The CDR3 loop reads CASSAPTGQISNQPQHF. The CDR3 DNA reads TGTGCCAGTAGTGCCCCTACAGGACAGATTAGCAATCAGCCCCAGCATTTT.

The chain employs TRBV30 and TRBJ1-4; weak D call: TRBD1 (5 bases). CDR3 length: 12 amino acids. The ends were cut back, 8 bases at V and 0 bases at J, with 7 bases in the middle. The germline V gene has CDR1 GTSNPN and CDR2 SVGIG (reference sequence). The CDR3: CAGATTNEKLFF. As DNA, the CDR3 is TGTGCCGGGGCAACAACTAATGAAAAACTGTTTTTT.

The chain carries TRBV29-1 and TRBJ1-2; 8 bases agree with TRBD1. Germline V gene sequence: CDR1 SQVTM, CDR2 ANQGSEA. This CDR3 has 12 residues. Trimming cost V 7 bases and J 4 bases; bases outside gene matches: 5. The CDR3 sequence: CSAEQGGYGYTF. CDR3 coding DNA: TGCAGCGCAGAACAGGGGGGCTATGGCTACACCTTC.

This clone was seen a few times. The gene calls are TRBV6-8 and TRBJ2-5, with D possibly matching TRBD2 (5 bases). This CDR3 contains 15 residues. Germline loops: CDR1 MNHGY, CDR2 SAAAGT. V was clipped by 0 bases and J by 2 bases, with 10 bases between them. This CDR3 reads CASSYSASPQETQYF. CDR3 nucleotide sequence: TGTGCCAGCAGTTACTCGGCTAGCCCGCAAGAGACCCAGTACTTC.

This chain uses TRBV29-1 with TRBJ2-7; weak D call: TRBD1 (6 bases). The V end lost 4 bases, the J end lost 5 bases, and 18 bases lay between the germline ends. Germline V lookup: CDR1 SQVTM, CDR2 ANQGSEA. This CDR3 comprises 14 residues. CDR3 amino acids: CSVGALTGPHEQYF. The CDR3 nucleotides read TGCAGCGTTGGGGCCTTAACAGGGCCCCACGAGCAGTACTTC.